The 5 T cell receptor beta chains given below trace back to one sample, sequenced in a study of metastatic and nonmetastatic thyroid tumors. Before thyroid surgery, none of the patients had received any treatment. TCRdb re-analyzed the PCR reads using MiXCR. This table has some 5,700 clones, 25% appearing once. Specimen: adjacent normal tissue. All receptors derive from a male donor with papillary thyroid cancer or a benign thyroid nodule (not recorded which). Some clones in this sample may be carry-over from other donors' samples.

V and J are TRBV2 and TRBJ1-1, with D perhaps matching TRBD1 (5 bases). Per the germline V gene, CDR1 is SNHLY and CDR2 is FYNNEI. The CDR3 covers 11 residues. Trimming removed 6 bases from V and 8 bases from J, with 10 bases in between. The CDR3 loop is CASRPDSEAFF. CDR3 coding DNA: TGTGCCAGCAGACCTGACAGCGAAGCTTTCTTT. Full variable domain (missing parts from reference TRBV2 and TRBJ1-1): EPEVTQTPSHQVTQMGQEVILRCVPISNHLYFYWYRQILGQKVEFLVSFYNNEISEKSEIFDDQFSVERPDGSNFTLKIRSTKLEDSAMYFCASRPDSEAFFGQGTRLTVV.

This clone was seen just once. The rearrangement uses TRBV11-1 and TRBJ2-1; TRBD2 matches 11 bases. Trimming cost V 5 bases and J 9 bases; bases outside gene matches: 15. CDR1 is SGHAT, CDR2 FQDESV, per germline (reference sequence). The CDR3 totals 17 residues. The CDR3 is CASSPGRLAGGVGEQFF. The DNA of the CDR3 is TGTGCCAGCAGCCCGGGGCGGCTAGCGGGAGGCGTAGGTGAGCAGTTCTTC.

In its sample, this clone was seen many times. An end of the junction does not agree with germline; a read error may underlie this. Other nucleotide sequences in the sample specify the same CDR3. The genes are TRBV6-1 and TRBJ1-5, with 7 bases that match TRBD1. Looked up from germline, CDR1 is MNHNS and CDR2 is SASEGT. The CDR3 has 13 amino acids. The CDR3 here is CASSAQTGKYLNF. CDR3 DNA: TGTGCCAGCAGTGCCCAGACAGGGAAATATTTGAATTTT.

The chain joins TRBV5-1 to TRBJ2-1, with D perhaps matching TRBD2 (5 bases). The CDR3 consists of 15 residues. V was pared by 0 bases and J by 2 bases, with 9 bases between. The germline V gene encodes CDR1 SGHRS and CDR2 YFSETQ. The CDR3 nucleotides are TGCGCCAGCAGCTTGGCGGGATCCACCTACAATGAGCAGTTCTTC. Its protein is CASSLAGSTYNEQFF.

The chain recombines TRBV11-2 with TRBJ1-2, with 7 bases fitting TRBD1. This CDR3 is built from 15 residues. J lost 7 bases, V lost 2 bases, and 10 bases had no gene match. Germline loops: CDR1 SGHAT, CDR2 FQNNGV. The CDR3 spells CASSLQGGAGGGYTF. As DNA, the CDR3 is TGTGCCAGCAGCTTACAAGGGGGCGCGGGAGGTGGCTACACCTTC. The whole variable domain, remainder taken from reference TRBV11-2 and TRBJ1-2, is EAGVAQSPRYKIIEKRQSVAFWCNPISGHATLYWYQQILGQGPKLLIQFQNNGVVDDSQLPKDRFSAERLKGVDSTLKIQPAKLEDSAVYLCASSLQGGAGGGYTFGSGTRLTVV.